This entry concerns a single T cell receptor beta chain. Antigen unknown. The CDR3 is 11 amino acids. The V end lost 3 bases, the J end lost 6 bases, and 4 bases lay between the germline ends. Germline V gene data show CDR1 as SGHAT and CDR2 as FQNNGV. This entry belongs to a study of immune evolution from preneoplasia to lung adenocarcinoma. Each case's diagnosis was confirmed by two pathologists on H&E. Only in-frame clones appear in the TCRdb table, and some are missing; sequencing was by immunoSEQ multiplex PCR. The sample consists of roughly 13,000 clones, 75% to 85% of them appearing once. Regarding the study as a whole: Top clone share appeared to fall from AAH through AIS, MIA, adenocarcinoma.

The clonotype comes from a person aged 65 to 79 with lung adenocarcinoma. Sample: FFPE minimally invasive lung adenocarcinoma tissue. The V call is TRBV11-2, the J call TRBJ2-3, with D unclear. The CDR3 region is CASSFSDTQYF. DNA of the CDR3: TGTGCCAGCAGCTTTTCGGATACGCAGTATTTT.